Listed here is a single T cell receptor (beta chain). Its antigen is currently not known. No per-base quality is available; no much larger clone lies one base away. The sample comes from a study of blood T cell repertoires in COVID-19 (dated by TCRdb to the early 2020s). For context, the study as a whole: Collaborator samples came from the United States, Italy and Spain and covered acute and convalescent phases of COVID-19. The material from the prospective study consisted of cDNA or gDNA derived from T cells, B-cell-depleted T cells, or PBMCs. Deeply sampled blood TCRbeta repertoires from subjects exposed to, actively infected with, or recovered from COVID-19 were included in the dataset. The repertoires were released in a freely available public database intended as a resource for research on the immune response to SARS-CoV-2. The samples were drawn from two sources: the first 160 participants of the ongoing ImmuneRACE study, and fewer than 1,500 subjects contributed by 6 global collaborators. A de-identified subject ID, COVID-19 status, age in years and sex were almost always included in the sample metadata. HLA class I and class II types, where available, came from metadata supplied by the sample provider rather than from assay-based typing. The full study reports these points: Clinical and demographic metadata were provided uncurated, with the amount varying by source and participant.

One collaborating source in Seattle enrolled patients while the patients were actively infected and followed the patients over time throughout the course of disease. The collaborating institutions used their own protocols to collect whole blood in K2EDTA tubes. For TCRbeta analysis, collaborators shipped samples in one of three forms: frozen whole blood, isolated PBMCs, or DNA extracted from either of those sample types. The immunoSEQ Assay, a bias-controlled multiplex PCR, was used to amplify TCRbeta CDR3 regions from genomic DNA. Processing in the source paper ran as follows. Within the assay, amplification of reference gene primers was used to estimate how many nucleated cells each sample contained. To quantify the absolute abundance of each unique TCRbeta CDR3 rearrangement, sequence reads were collapsed and filtered. For each sample, productive Simpson clonality was calculated as the square root of Simpson's diversity index over productive rearrangements. TCRdb stores this immuneACCESS table with in-frame sequences only. Part of the clones is absent; in the studies checked, under half of the shortfall reflects unresolved V genes, and no reason is known for the rest. V, J and clone size are taken as reported in that table, and D and trimming were inferred from the DNA itself. This sample comprises about 69,000 clones, 86% of them detected only once. Approximately 16% of the sample is held by the ten biggest clonotypes.

The receptor was isolated from a man aged 35 to 55 with COVID-19, enrolled during active disease. Source material: peripheral blood.

Read as DNA, the sequence is TGTGCCAGCAGCCCCCGCGGGGATGAAAAACTGTTTTTT. Its amino acids are CASSPRGDEKLFF. Recombination joined TRBV3-1 (or the pseudogene TRBV3-2) with TRBJ1-4; no D segment can be confidently identified. The V end loses 4 bases and the J end loses 6 bases, and a stretch of 9 bases separates them. From a lookup of the germline V gene (reference sequence), CDR1 and CDR2 are LGHDT and YNNKEL. The CDR3 runs 13 residues from the cysteine to the phenylalanine. Just the 39-base CDR3 DNA is kept, in frame starting at base 1.